This TCR beta chain originates from a study of OX40 agonist ivuxolimab in advanced cancers. About the research overall: Approximately 40% of patients had received prior checkpoint inhibitor therapy. Partial response was recorded in three patients: one hepatocellular carcinoma and two cutaneous melanoma cases. Broader study findings: Antigen targets of the expanded peripheral T cells went undetermined. Partial responders treated at 0.1-3.0 mg/kg exhibited clonal expansion among the lowest measured.

Assay used: immunoSEQ multiplex PCR; TCRdb lists only in-frame clones, some missing. The sample holds tens of thousands of clones; 70% to 90% are singletons and the top ten take around a quarter. V lost 5 bases to trimming and J lost 9 bases, with 17 bases between them. CDR3 length equals 14 residues. Germline CDR1 is MNHEY and CDR2 is SMNVEV (reference sequence). The count of this clone is one. The antigen remains undetermined. Source: CD4+ or CD8+ T cells sorted from blood, taken in a trial of the OX40 agonist ivuxolimab. The genes are TRBV27 and TRBJ2-1, with no clear D. The clonotype comes from an adult with an advanced solid tumor such as melanoma, head and neck, liver or kidney cancer. The CDR3 here is CASSRASKVSEQFF. The CDR3 region has the DNA TGTGCCAGCAGTCGGGCTAGTAAGGTCAGTGAGCAGTTCTTC.